Included here is one TCR beta chain sequence, with context. The antigen is unknown. Healthy bone marrow donors formed the donor group. The sample comes from a study of cytomegalovirus exposure and HLA in healthy donors. Study-wide context: Most donors, more than 80% of over 350 genotyped, fell in the Caucasian-associated ancestry cluster.

The PCR ran on 60 Vbeta and 13 Jbeta primers. Method: immunoSEQ multiplex PCR; TCRdb's copy keeps in-frame clones and lacks some. The table records about 190,000 clones, 87% of them present only once. Notes on the study in general: Later analysis identified about 18,000 TCR beta sequences associated with HLA alleles, using a false discovery rate threshold of 0.05.

Germline CDR1 reads PRHDT; CDR2 reads FYEKMQ (reference sequence). Trimming cost V 3 bases and J 4 bases, with 13 bases left between them. This CDR3 has 15 residues. The material sequenced was PBMCs. The sequence was obtained from a man aged 25 to 45 in good health and CMV-seronegative. The J gene is TRBJ1-3, the V gene TRBV13, with D possibly being TRBD1 (5 bases). The DNA for the CDR3 is TGTGCCAGCAGCTTGGGCCGGGGGACGGGAAACACCATATATTTT. Amino acids: CASSLGRGTGNTIYF.